This TCR beta chain was sequenced for a study of a mutant IDH1 vaccine in newly diagnosed glioma (dated by TCRdb to the early 2020s). Study-level background: Across visits V03 through V10, patients got a total of eight vaccinations, given in weeks 1, 3, 5, 7, 11, 15, 19 and 23. Vaccination began 4-6 weeks after radiotherapy alone, or alongside temozolomide cycles in the chemotherapy-containing groups. The approximately 33 treated patients were approximately 62% male and roughly 38% female, with a mean age of approximately 40 years. Prior to enrollment, patients had been given standard therapy consisting of radiotherapy alone, temozolomide alone, or radiochemotherapy with temozolomide, with the combination given to most patients. Six visits were used for peripheral blood collection: V03 (baseline), V05, V07, V10, V12 and V13. Longitudinal TCRB deep sequencing was done for some 25 treated patients, wherever samples were available for exploratory analyses. The investigation overall reported the following: Across multiple MHC alleles, vaccine-induced immune responses were seen in around 93% of patients. PBMC samples for TCRB deep sequencing were selected based on availability. It was noted by the authors that analyses of patient blood samples could not be reproduced owing to sample limitations. Pseudoprogression seemed to be unrelated to changes in the top peripheral T cell clonotypes found by TCRB sequencing.

In light of the paper, this sample's time point label describes: week 11, during vaccination. Each vaccine dose, consisting of 300 ug of a 20-mer mutant IDH1 peptide in Montanide, was administered subcutaneously with topical imiquimod. Newly diagnosed WHO grade 3 or 4 IDH1-mutant astrocytomas showing loss of nuclear ATRX were present in the donors. The samples were drawn from NOA16, a multicentre, single-arm, open-label phase I trial in Germany that tested a mutant IDH1 peptide vaccine in humans for the first time. Genomic DNA for TCRB sequencing was extracted from EDTA blood using the DNeasy Blood and Tissue Kit. The CDR3 runs 12 residues from the cysteine to the phenylalanine. Of all the DNA, just the CDR3 is kept, 36 bases in frame from base 1. Deletion took 0 bases off V and 5 bases off J, with a span of 8 bases between the germline ends. CDR1 is given as SQVTM and CDR2 as ANQGSEA, both from the germline V gene.

Comment on this clone: No antigen is known for it. Per-base qualities were not stored, and no clone one base away is much larger.

The receptor library was made with the immunoSEQ multiplex PCR assay. Rearranged TCR beta chain sequences were amplified with the hsTCRB Kit following the manufacturer's protocol. Sequencing of TCRB libraries was carried out on an Illumina MiSeq. For the original study's pipeline: Demultiplexing, trimming and gene mapping were performed with the kit vendor's proprietary platform. Held by TCRdb, this immuneACCESS table contains in-frame sequences only and omits some clones. Under half of the omission traces to an unresolved V gene where checked; the cause of the rest is unknown. V, J and clone size reflect that table, while D and trimming were determined from the DNA. The sample table contains under 150,000 clones; only one count was recorded for roughly 90% of them. The ten largest clones represent 0.5% to 0.65% of the sample.

This sequence was found in a woman between 50 and 59 years old with glioma. Material: PBMCs, obtained from a glioma patient whose treatment included an IDH1 peptide vaccine. Recombination linked TRBV29-1 to TRBJ2-7, and the D gene may be TRBD2, 6 bases matching. The DNA is as follows: TGCAGCGTTGAAGAATCGGGGGACGAGCAGTACTTC. It encodes CSVEESGDEQYF.